This TCR beta chain derives from a study of blood T cell repertoires in COVID-19. Study as a whole: The study drew acute and convalescent COVID-19 samples from the United States, Italy and Spain. T cells, B-cell-depleted T cells, or PBMCs provided the cDNA or gDNA that served as material.

In the original processing: Amplifying reference gene primers gave estimates of nucleated cell counts. Data came from immunoSEQ multiplex PCR; TCRdb stores just in-frame clones and leaves some out. V, J and clone size were drawn from that table, and D and trimming were deduced from the DNA. This table has 200,000 to 250,000 clones, approximately 81% appearing once. From germline, CDR1 is SNHLY and CDR2 FYNNEI. The CDR3 consists of 13 residues. V lost 7 bases to trimming and J lost 3 bases, with 10 bases between them. The gene calls are TRBV2 and TRBJ1-5, with D perhaps matching TRBD1 (6 bases). The receptor was isolated from a man aged 30 to 45 with active or convalescent COVID-19. Input material: peripheral blood. For the CDR3, the DNA is TGTGCCAGCAAGGGGGACCTCAATCAGCCCCAGCATTTT. Residues: CASKGDLNQPQHF.